This T cell receptor beta chain originates from a study of cytomegalovirus exposure and HLA in healthy donors (dated by TCRdb to about 2017). At the level of the whole study: A later analysis indicated that the 110 or so validation repertoires were generated on the platform also employed for the 650 to 850 repertoires of the first cohort. The study aimed to test whether cataloging public T cell receptors could reveal signatures of past pathogen exposure. In addition to the first cohort of 666 subjects, a separate validation cohort of approximately 110 different subjects was used. To predict cytomegalovirus infection status, the study combined high-throughput TCR immunosequencing, statistical association of individual TCRs with disease status, and machine learning.

Donors formed part of the validation cohort, which comprised 95 to 150 subjects and was distinct from the first cohort of roughly 600 subjects. Overall results and qualifications from the work: Most TCR sequences were seen in very few donors, while some public TCRs were found in many individuals. It was suggested by the authors that the approach could potentially be generalized to other disease states and immunological phenotypes. The classifier was reported to diagnose cytomegalovirus status with high specificity and sensitivity in both the original cohort and the validation cohort. A later analysis lacked HLA typing for the validation cohort, so it scored co-occurrence in that cohort across all 130 or so repertoires. A total of 164 TCR beta chains were listed by the study as associated with cytomegalovirus. In vitro tests confirmed that a few of the cytomegalovirus-associated TCR beta chains recognize cytomegalovirus antigens. A later analysis found that TCRs clustered in the first cohort also tended to co-occur in the approximately 120 validation repertoires, with 94% of cluster scores above 0.

The library relied on the immunoSEQ multiplex PCR assay. From the authors' description of their analysis: A statistical classification framework was built to diagnose cytomegalovirus status from the catalog of TCR beta chain sequences. TCRdb took over this immuneACCESS table, retaining in-frame rearrangements with V and J assigned. Such tables are incomplete; in checked studies, under half of the missing clones stem from an unresolved V gene, and the remainder is unexplained. That table furnishes V, J and clone size, whereas the DNA furnished D and trimming. Within this sample are 50,000 to 65,000 clones, with 95% of them counted one time only. About 7% of the sample is taken by the ten largest. As concerns this clone: This clone's antigen is unknown. No clone much larger than this one lies a single base away; base qualities are absent.

The junction carries 5 bases between V and J, which are trimmed by 1 base and 4 bases respectively. Taken from cysteine to phenylalanine, the CDR3 has 13 residues. Only the CDR3 DNA stays, 39 bases, in frame from base 1. CDR1 and CDR2 are read off the germline V gene as SGHVS and FQNEAQ. Rearrangement joined TRBV7-8 to TRBJ1-5, with the D gene not confidently named. Sequencing was performed on PBMCs. The receptor's source is a woman aged 18 to 35 in good health and CMV-seropositive. DNA sequence: TGTGCCAGCAGCTTAGGGAGGAATCAGCCCCAGCATTTT. It specifies CASSLGRNQPQHF.